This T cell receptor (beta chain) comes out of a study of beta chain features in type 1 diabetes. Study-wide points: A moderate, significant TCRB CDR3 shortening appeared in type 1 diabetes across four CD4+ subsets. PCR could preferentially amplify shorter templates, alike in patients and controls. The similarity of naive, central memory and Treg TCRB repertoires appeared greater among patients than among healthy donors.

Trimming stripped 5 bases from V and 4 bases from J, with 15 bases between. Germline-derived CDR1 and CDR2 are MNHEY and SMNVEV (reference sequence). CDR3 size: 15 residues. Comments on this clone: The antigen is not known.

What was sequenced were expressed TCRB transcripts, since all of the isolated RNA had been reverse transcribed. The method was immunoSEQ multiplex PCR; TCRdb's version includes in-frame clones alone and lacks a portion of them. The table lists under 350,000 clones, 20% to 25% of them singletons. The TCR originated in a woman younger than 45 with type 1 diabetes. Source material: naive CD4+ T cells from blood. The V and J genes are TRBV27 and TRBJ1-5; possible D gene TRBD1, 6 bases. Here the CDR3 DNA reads TGTGCCAGCAGTCTGAGGACAGCTGGTAATCAGCCCCAGCATTTT. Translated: CASSLRTAGNQPQHF.